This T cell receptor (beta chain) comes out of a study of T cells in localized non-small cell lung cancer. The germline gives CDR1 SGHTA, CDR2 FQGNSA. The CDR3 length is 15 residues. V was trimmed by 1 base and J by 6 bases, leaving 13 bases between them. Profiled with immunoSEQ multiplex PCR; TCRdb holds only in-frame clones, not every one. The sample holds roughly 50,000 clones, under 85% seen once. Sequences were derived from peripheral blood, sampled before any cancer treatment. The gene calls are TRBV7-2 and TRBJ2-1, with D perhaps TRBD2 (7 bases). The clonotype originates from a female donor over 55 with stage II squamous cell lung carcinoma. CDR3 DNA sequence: TGTGCCAGCAGCTTAGGAGGGGGGGGAGGCAATGAGCAGTTCTTC. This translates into CASSLGGGGGNEQFF.